This T cell receptor (beta chain) was profiled in a study of PD-L1 blockade in urothelial cancer. The CDR3 contains 15 residues. Per germline, CDR1 LNHDA and CDR2 SQIVND (reference sequence). J gave up 6 bases and V 4 bases, and 8 bases lay outside the gene matches. Time point of the sample: peripheral blood 6 weeks after treatment start. Assay: immunoSEQ multiplex PCR; the TCRdb copy retains only in-frame clones and omits some. This sample has around 48,000 clones, with about 90% found just once. The sample here was PBMCs, taken around atezolizumab (anti-PD-L1) treatment. The J gene is TRBJ2-1, the V gene TRBV19; 8 positions agree with TRBD1. This TCR came from a man aged 55 to 69 with urothelial cancer. This CDR3 reads CASSTGQGRANEQFF. The DNA of the CDR3 is TGTGCCAGTAGTACCGGACAGGGACGGGCCAATGAGCAGTTCTTC.